This T cell receptor (beta chain) emerged from a study of CD8+ T cells in alopecia areata. Worth noting for this clone: As yet, its antigen is unknown.

Trimming stripped 1 base from V and 5 bases from J, with 14 bases between. The germline CDR1 and CDR2 sequences are LGHNA and YNFKEQ. The CDR3 runs to 16 residues. Following extraction, RNA underwent reverse transcription to cDNA, which served as the sequencing template. TCRdb's copy holds only in-frame clones and misses some; the assay was immunoSEQ multiplex PCR. There are about 69,000 clones in the sample; under 75% occur only once, and more than 15% lies in the top ten. Notes on the study in general: Normal-skin resident alphabeta T cells also appear among scalp sample sequences.

The chain is built from TRBV4-2 and TRBJ1-4, with D possibly TRBD1 on 6 matching bases. This clonotype originated in a human donor with alopecia areata. Sequences were derived from CD8+ T cells sorted from blood, sampled at week 0. The CDR3 sequence is CASSQATGAGNEKLFF. The CDR3, as DNA: TGTGCCAGCAGCCAAGCCACGGGGGCGGGAAATGAAAAACTGTTTTTT.